Listed below are T cell receptor beta chains from one sample, sequenced in a study of identical twins. TCRdb ran MiXCR on the 5' RACE reads and lists one entry per CDR3 protein. This sample carries roughly 290,000 distinct CDR3 sequences, nearly 9.5% of them seen once, and the ten largest clones take under 7.5%. The same data also contributed to another study, on yellow fever vaccine responses in identical twins.

Sequencing was carried out using CD8+ T cells sorted from blood. These TCRs come from a woman aged 18-29 years in good health. Both conserved end residues are part of each CDR3. D genes are given only for firm matches. A clone size is listed for some rows: how often the clone was seen (once, few, many), or a class if it is expanded.

v_call,d_call,clone_size,j_call,cdr3_aa,cdr3_nt
TRBV10-3,-,-,TRBJ2-3,CAISSDKESVLVDTQYF,TGTGCCATCAGTTCGGACAAGGAAAGCGTGTTGGTAGATACGCAGTATTTT
TRBV4-3,TRBD2,many,TRBJ2-1,CASSQAWTSGRGDEQFF,TGCGCCAGCAGCCAAGCCTGGACTAGCGGGAGGGGGGATGAGCAGTTCTTC
TRBV19,TRBD1,few,TRBJ2-7,CASSTPGTGAYEQYF,TGTGCCAGTAGCACCCCCGGGACAGGAGCCTACGAGCAGTACTTC
TRBV10-3,-,many,TRBJ2-7,CAISGGYEQYF,TGTGCCATCAGTGGTGGGTACGAGCAGTACTTC
TRBV29-1,-,-,TRBJ2-7,CSVEASGGKYEQYF,TGCAGCGTTGAAGCTTCGGGGGGCAAGTACGAGCAGTACTTC
TRBV24-1,-,many,TRBJ2-4,CATSDPPLERGIQYF,TGTGCCACCAGTGACCCTCCCCTCGAGAGGGGCATTCAGTACTTC
TRBV28,-,many,TRBJ2-7,CASSFRGIPYEQYF,TGTGCCAGCAGTTTTAGGGGGATACCCTACGAGCAGTACTTC
TRBV24-1,TRBD1,few,TRBJ2-5,CATSDTRQGPPETQYF,TGTGCCACCAGTGACACCCGACAGGGTCCCCCAGAGACCCAGTACTTC
TRBV7-2,TRBD1,few,TRBJ2-1,CASSQTGTEKYYSYNEQFF,TGTGCCAGCAGCCAAACCGGGACAGAAAAATACTACTCCTACAATGAGCAGTTCTTC
TRBV29-1,-,many,TRBJ1-4,CSAQGFDEKLFF,TGCAGCGCACAGGGTTTTGATGAAAAACTGTTTTTT
TRBV6-5,-,few,TRBJ2-5,CASSYAGNSGETQYF,TGTGCCAGCAGTTACGCGGGCAATAGCGGAGAGACCCAGTACTTC
TRBV29-1,-,many,TRBJ2-5,CSANGFRETQYF,TGCAGCGCGAACGGGTTCCGGGAGACCCAGTACTTC
TRBV9,-,many,TRBJ1-1,CASNTGGNTEAFF,TGTGCCAGCAATACCGGTGGGAACACTGAAGCTTTCTTT
TRBV4-1,-,many,TRBJ1-5,CASSQDPGQPQHF,TGCGCCAGCAGCCAAGACCCGGGTCAGCCCCAGCATTTT
TRBV29-1,-,few,TRBJ2-7,CSVVTAVTYEQYF,TGCAGCGTTGTAACAGCTGTTACCTACGAGCAGTACTTC
TRBV19,-,-,TRBJ2-1,CASLRNNEQFF,TGTGCCAGCCTTAGGAACAATGAGCAGTTCTTC
TRBV7-2,TRBD2,few,TRBJ2-7,CASSSLRLAGDSYEQYF,TGTGCCAGCAGCTCCCTGAGACTAGCGGGGGACTCCTACGAGCAGTACTTC
TRBV9,-,few,TRBJ2-6,CASSPHYKSGPGANVLTF,TGTGCCAGCAGCCCTCACTATAAGTCGGGACCTGGGGCCAACGTCCTGACTTTC
TRBV7-9,TRBD2,many,TRBJ2-1,CASSFYGTSTDNEQFF,TGTGCCAGCAGCTTTTATGGGACTAGCACTGACAATGAGCAGTTCTTC
TRBV11-2,-,-,TRBJ2-7,CASSFQKGIHAHSYEQYF,TGTGCCAGCAGCTTTCAGAAAGGAATCCACGCTCATTCCTACGAGCAGTACTTC
TRBV5-1,-,many,TRBJ1-1,CASSELGGAGTEAFF,TGCGCCAGCAGCGAACTTGGGGGCGCGGGCACTGAAGCTTTCTTT
TRBV7-9,-,many,TRBJ1-5,CASPITLTENQPQHF,TGTGCCAGCCCGATCACCCTGACAGAGAATCAGCCCCAGCATTTT
TRBV7-9,-,many,TRBJ1-5,CASRSASESTPQHF,TGTGCCAGCAGGTCCGCGTCAGAGTCTACGCCCCAGCATTTT
TRBV9,TRBD2,many,TRBJ2-1,CASSAPLAGGRYNEQFF,TGTGCCAGCAGCGCCCCCTTAGCGGGGGGGCGTTACAATGAGCAGTTCTTC
TRBV11-3,TRBD1,few,TRBJ2-2,CASRDRGNTGELFF,TGTGCCAGCAGAGACAGGGGGAACACCGGGGAGCTGTTTTTT
TRBV7-2,TRBD2,-,TRBJ2-5,CASSFGTSGETQYF,TGTGCCAGCAGCTTCGGGACTAGCGGCGAGACCCAGTACTTC
TRBV4-3,TRBD2,-,TRBJ2-7,CASSQHSGGYYEQYF,TGCGCCAGCAGCCAGCATAGCGGGGGTTATTACGAGCAGTACTTC
TRBV4-2,-,-,TRBJ2-2,CASSQGKGVAGELFF,TGTGCCAGCAGCCAAGGAAAGGGGGTCGCCGGGGAGCTGTTTTTT
TRBV4-3,-,few,TRBJ2-1,CASSQAFSGGNEQFF,TGCGCCAGCAGCCAGGCTTTCTCGGGTGGCAATGAGCAGTTCTTC
TRBV4-3,TRBD1,-,TRBJ2-7,CASSGGRGPYEQYF,TGCGCCAGCAGTGGGGGCAGGGGGCCCTACGAGCAGTACTTC
TRBV20-1,TRBD2,-,TRBJ2-1,CSARDPATSGSNEQFF,TGCAGTGCTAGAGATCCGGCCACTAGCGGGTCAAATGAGCAGTTCTTC
TRBV6-2/TRBV6-3,-,many,TRBJ2-7,CASSYSITAGPSYEQYF,TGTGCCAGCAGTTACTCGATCACGGCAGGCCCGTCCTACGAGCAGTACTTC
TRBV27,-,many,TRBJ1-5,CASSLSGGVLLNQPQHF,TGTGCCAGCAGTTTATCGGGCGGGGTACTACTCAATCAGCCCCAGCATTTT
TRBV19,TRBD1,-,TRBJ2-7,CASTKTGSSYEQYF,TGTGCCAGTACCAAGACAGGGAGCTCCTACGAGCAGTACTTC
TRBV4-1,-,-,TRBJ2-7,CASSQVAGSAYEQYF,TGCGCCAGCAGCCAAGTCGCAGGGAGCGCCTACGAGCAGTACTTC
TRBV12-3/TRBV12-4,-,many,TRBJ2-1,CASSLEGLSSYNEQFF,TGTGCCAGCAGTTTAGAAGGACTAAGCTCCTACAATGAGCAGTTCTTC
TRBV6-5,TRBD1,-,TRBJ2-3,CASSISTGVIETQYF,TGTGCCAGCAGTATATCGACAGGGGTGATAGAAACGCAGTATTTT
TRBV7-9,TRBD1,many,TRBJ1-5,CASSTFSTGLGQPQHF,TGTGCCAGCAGCACCTTCTCGACAGGGCTTGGTCAGCCCCAGCATTTT
TRBV27,TRBD1,many,TRBJ2-1,CASSKDRGAYNEQFF,TGTGCCAGCAGTAAGGACAGGGGTGCCTACAATGAGCAGTTCTTC
TRBV4-3,-,many,TRBJ2-5,CASSPSSALRKETQYF,TGCGCCAGCAGCCCTAGTTCAGCCCTCCGAAAAGAGACCCAGTACTTC
TRBV6-2/TRBV6-3,-,few,TRBJ2-5,CASSTPWKTQETQYF,TGTGCCAGCAGTACCCCCTGGAAAACACAAGAGACCCAGTACTTC
TRBV4-3,-,many,TRBJ2-2,CASSQVFENTGELFF,TGCGCCAGCAGCCAAGTCTTTGAGAACACCGGGGAGCTGTTTTTT
TRBV7-6,-,once,TRBJ2-1,CASSHRDNNEQFF,TGTGCCAGCAGCCACCGGGACAACAATGAGCAGTTCTTC
TRBV10-1,TRBD2,many,TRBJ2-7,CASSVLAGEQYF,TGCGCCAGCAGCGTACTAGCGGGCGAGCAGTACTTC
TRBV7-9,-,-,TRBJ1-1,CASSLGRGLDTEAFF,TGTGCCAGCAGCTTAGGGAGGGGCCTGGACACTGAAGCTTTCTTT
TRBV4-3,TRBD1,few,TRBJ2-6,CASSQDVLGTGGSGANVLTF,TGCGCCAGCAGCCAAGATGTTCTTGGGACAGGGGGCTCTGGGGCCAACGTCCTGACTTTC
TRBV4-2,TRBD1,-,TRBJ2-3,CASSLTQGTADTQYF,TGTGCCAGCAGCCTAACACAGGGGACCGCAGATACGCAGTATTTT
TRBV24-1,-,few,TRBJ1-5,CATSDPWGAQHF,TGTGCCACCAGTGATCCCTGGGGGGCCCAGCATTTT
TRBV13,-,few,TRBJ2-1,CASSFPEYNEQFF,TGTGCCAGCAGCTTTCCGGAGTACAATGAGCAGTTCTTC
TRBV19,-,-,TRBJ2-4,CATHGVAKNIQYF,TGTGCCACCCACGGAGTAGCCAAAAACATTCAGTACTTC
TRBV28,-,few,TRBJ2-6,CASMGYGANVLTF,TGTGCCAGCATGGGGTATGGGGCCAACGTCCTGACTTTC
TRBV12-5,-,-,TRBJ1-3,CASALNQGVGGNTIYF,TGTGCTAGTGCGCTTAACCAAGGGGTAGGCGGAAACACCATATATTTT
TRBV9,TRBD1,-,TRBJ1-6,CASSAGQGLPGSYNSPLHF,TGTGCCAGCAGCGCCGGACAGGGATTACCCGGCTCCTATAATTCACCCCTCCACTTT
TRBV2,-,-,TRBJ2-7,CASSDLYGEITNEQYF,TGTGCCAGCAGTGATTTGTATGGGGAAATCACCAACGAGCAGTACTTC
TRBV2,TRBD1,-,TRBJ2-3,CASPDRADTQYF,TGTGCCAGCCCGGACAGGGCAGATACGCAGTATTTT
TRBV15,TRBD2,few,TRBJ2-2,CATTGTSANTGELFF,TGTGCCACCACCGGGACTAGCGCGAACACCGGGGAGCTGTTTTTT
TRBV11-2,TRBD2,-,TRBJ2-3,CASSFVSGGLADTDTQYF,TGTGCCAGCAGCTTCGTCTCAGGGGGACTAGCGGACACAGATACGCAGTATTTT